A single TCR beta chain is shown here with its context. This entry is derived from a study of OX40 agonist ivuxolimab in advanced cancers. Across the study: Hepatocellular carcinoma, melanoma, renal cell or head and neck cancer affected the dose-escalation patients.

TCRdb's copy holds only in-frame clones and misses some; the assay was immunoSEQ multiplex PCR. The sample carries 30,000 to 35,000 clones, 89% recorded once. Trimming pared 2 bases from V and 5 bases from J, leaving 22 bases between. CDR1 and CDR2 from the germline V gene are WSHSY and SAAADI. The CDR3 has 17 residues. The rearrangement links TRBV10-2 to TRBJ2-7; D ambiguous. The origin of this receptor is an adult with an advanced solid tumor such as melanoma, head and neck, liver or kidney cancer. This specimen was CD4+ or CD8+ T cells sorted from blood, taken in a trial of the OX40 agonist ivuxolimab. The CDR3 region is CASSEPIRAKDEDEQYF. DNA for the CDR3: TGCGCCAGCAGTGAGCCAATTCGCGCTAAGGACGAGGACGAGCAGTACTTC.